The entry below describes one T cell receptor (beta chain). Its antigen remains unknown. The data derive from a study of T cell responses to AZD1222 COVID-19 vaccine. Study results and caveats: Close to half of spike-specific TCRs reportedly recognize unmutated variant regions.

Profiling relied on immunoSEQ multiplex PCR, and the TCRdb table lists in-frame clones only, not all of them. The data contain 120,000 or so clones, 70% to 90% of them singletons. Trimming cost V 0 bases and J 2 bases; bases outside gene matches: 3. The CDR3 contains 17 residues. Germline V gene sequence: CDR1 LNHDA, CDR2 SQIVND (reference sequence). Specimen: peripheral blood, collected on day 0 of AZD1222 vaccination. V is TRBV19 and J is TRBJ2-3; 12 bases match TRBD2. The sequence derives from an adult in good health. CDR3 nucleotides: TGTGCCAGTAGTATAGATCCTAGCGGGGGGGCCACAGATACGCAGTATTTT. It specifies CASSIDPSGGATDTQYF.